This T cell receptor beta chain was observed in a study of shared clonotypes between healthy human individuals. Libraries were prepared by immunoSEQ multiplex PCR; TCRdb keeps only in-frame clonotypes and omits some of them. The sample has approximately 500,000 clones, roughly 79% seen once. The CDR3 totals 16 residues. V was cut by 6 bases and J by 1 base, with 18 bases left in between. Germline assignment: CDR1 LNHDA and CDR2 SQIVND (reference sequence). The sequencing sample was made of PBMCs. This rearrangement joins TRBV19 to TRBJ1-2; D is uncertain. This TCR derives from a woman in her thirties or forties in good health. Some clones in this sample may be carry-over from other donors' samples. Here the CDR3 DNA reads TGTGCCAGTAGCCCCGACATGACTCGAATTAACTATGGCTACACCTTC. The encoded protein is CASSPDMTRINYGYTF.